The 23 T cell receptor beta chains given below trace back to one sample, sequenced in a study of T cell responses to AZD1222 COVID-19 vaccine (dated by TCRdb to 2020 to 2023). Receptors were amplified or captured by the immunoSEQ multiplex PCR assay. As stored in TCRdb, this immuneACCESS dataset retains in-frame rearrangements with V and J assigned. A fraction of the clones does not appear; measured against another copy, unresolved V genes explain less than half of the discrepancy, and the remainder lacks a known reason. This sample gives 90,000 to 150,000 clones in total; around 83% of them show up just once. The ten biggest clones cover approximately 2.9% of the sample. The time point tag for this specimen amounts to: about 28 days (+/-7) after the second vaccine dose. Material: peripheral blood, obtained 28 days after the second AZD1222 dose. These receptors were taken from an adult who received the AZD1222 COVID-19 vaccine.

This sequence joins TRBV7-2 and TRBJ1-6; D is undetermined. CDR3 length: 16 amino acids. The germline CDR1 and CDR2 sequences are SGHTA and FQGNSA. V was pared by 0 bases and J by 0 bases, with 6 bases between. The CDR3 loop reads CASSLALYSYNSPLHF. The CDR3, as DNA: TGTGCCAGCAGCTTAGCGCTTTACTCCTATAATTCACCCCTCCACTTT.

This rearrangement joins TRBV29-1 to TRBJ1-2, with D uncertain. CDR3 size: 15 residues. CDR1 is SQVTM, CDR2 ANQGSEA, per germline. V lost 3 bases to trimming and J lost 4 bases, with 18 bases between them. The CDR3 DNA sequence: TGCAGCGTTGACTCCGTCGGTCCGGCTGCCTATGGCTACACCTTC. The encoded protein is CSVDSVGPAAYGYTF.

This clone was seen a handful of times. The DNA of the CDR3 is TGTGCCTGGAGTCCTCGGGACAGGGGGCGTCTGAACAATCAGCCCCAGCATTTT. It yields the protein CAWSPRDRGRLNNQPQHF. The chain recombines TRBV30 with TRBJ1-5; 12 bases agree with TRBD1. V trimming: 2 bases; J trimming: 3 bases; junction bases outside the gene matches: 11. The CDR3 consists of 18 residues. Germline CDR1 reads GTSNPN; CDR2 reads SVGIG (reference sequence).

V and J are TRBV5-4 and TRBJ2-3, with no clear D. Germline V CDR1 and CDR2: SGHNT, YYREEE (reference sequence). CDR3 length equals 14 residues. The V end lost 5 bases, the J end lost 2 bases, and 12 bases lay between the germline ends. The CDR3 loop is CASRGPLNTDTQYF. The CDR3 DNA sequence: TGTGCCAGCAGAGGACCGTTGAACACAGATACGCAGTATTTT.

This chain connects TRBV19 to TRBJ1-3, with no clear D. The germline CDR1 and CDR2 sequences are LNHDA and SQIVND (reference sequence). This CDR3 spans 15 amino acids. V lost 5 bases, J lost 0 bases, and 11 bases lay in between. The CDR3 bases are TGTGCCAGTAGTCTCGGACCGAGCTCTGGAAACACCATATATTTT. It yields the protein CASSLGPSSGNTIYF.

This clone has just a few counts. The chain carries TRBV14 and TRBJ1-2; no reliable D call. The CDR3 consists of 14 residues. Trimming shortened V by 1 base and J by 2 bases, and 8 bases separated the two germline ends. Germline CDR1 reads SGHDN; CDR2 reads FVKESK. The CDR3 DNA reads TGTGCCAGCAGCCAAGCGGTGGTGAACTATGGCTACACCTTC. Residues: CASSQAVVNYGYTF.

V usage is TRBV27 and J usage is TRBJ1-5; the D gene is possibly TRBD1 (5 bases). The CDR3 loop spans 14 amino acids. V was shortened by 5 bases and J by 1 base, with 9 bases between the two germline ends. Germline loops: CDR1 MNHEY, CDR2 SMNVEV (reference sequence). The CDR3 is CASSRRQSNQPQHF. CDR3 sequence (DNA): TGTGCCAGCAGTAGGCGACAGAGCAATCAGCCCCAGCATTTT.

V usage is TRBV28 and J usage is TRBJ1-5, with D perhaps matching TRBD1 (6 bases). Trimming took off 2 bases at V and 9 bases at J, with 17 bases between the two ends. Germline lookup yields CDR1 MDHEN and CDR2 SYDVKM. The CDR3 extends over 15 amino acids. CDR3 sequence: CASSLQGRSGWPQHF. The DNA of the CDR3 is TGTGCCAGCAGTTTACAGGGGCGCTCGGGGTGGCCCCAGCATTTT. The whole variable domain, remainder taken from reference TRBV28 and TRBJ1-5, is DVKVTQSSRYLVKRTGEKVFLECVQDMDHENMFWYRQDPGLGLRLIYFSYDVKMKEKGDIPEGYSVSREKKERFSLILESASTNQTSMYLCASSLQGRSGWPQHFGDGTRLSIL.

V gene TRBV6-6 combines with J gene TRBJ2-7; 7 nucleotides line up with TRBD2. J gave up 3 bases and V 5 bases, and 7 bases lay outside the gene matches. Germline V gives CDR1 MNHNY, CDR2 SVGAGI (reference sequence). CDR3 length: 14 amino acids. The CDR3 protein is CASSGGRVDYEQYF. The CDR3 DNA reads as TGTGCCAGCAGTGGGGGGAGGGTGGACTACGAGCAGTACTTC.

The rearrangement joins TRBV19 to TRBJ2-6; the match to TRBD1 covers 7 bases. The germline V gene encodes CDR1 LNHDA and CDR2 SQIVND (reference sequence). CDR3 length: 15 amino acids. The trim removed 4 bases at V and 2 bases at J, leaving 2 bases unmatched. The CDR3 loop reads CASSTTGTGANVLTF. In DNA form, the CDR3 reads TGTGCCAGTAGTACGACAGGGACTGGGGCCAACGTCCTGACTTTC.

The chain recombines TRBV6-5 with TRBJ1-3; no reliable D call. Germline loops: CDR1 MNHEY, CDR2 SVGAGI. The CDR3 totals 16 residues. With 3 bases removed from V and 3 bases from J, the gap between germline ends came to 15 bases. The CDR3 is CASSYSTAGSGNTIYF. CDR3 DNA sequence: TGTGCCAGCAGTTATTCAACCGCCGGGAGTGGAAACACCATATATTTT.

The count of this clone is one. The chain is built from TRBV18 and TRBJ1-1, with TRBD1 matching over 8 bases. V lost 2 bases, J lost 2 bases, and 7 bases stayed unmatched. CDR3 length: 16 residues. CDR1 and CDR2 from the germline V gene are KGHSH and LQKENI. CDR3 loop: CASSPMTGARNTEAFF. CDR3 coding DNA: TGTGCCAGCTCACCAATGACAGGGGCGAGAAACACTGAAGCTTTCTTT.

V is TRBV5-6 and J is TRBJ1-5, with D unclear. This CDR3 contains 18 residues. The V and J ends lost 0 bases and 7 bases respectively, with 23 bases between them. The germline V gene has CDR1 SGHDT and CDR2 YYEEEE. CDR3 sequence: CASSLASPGPGRGQPQHF. The CDR3 DNA reads as TGTGCCAGCAGCTTGGCGTCCCCGGGCCCTGGGAGAGGGCAGCCCCAGCATTTT.

This chain joins TRBV7-2 and TRBJ1-2, with 7 bases lining up with TRBD1. There are 15 residues in the CDR3. V dropped 7 bases and J dropped 6; count of bases not matched to a gene: 14. Germline lookup yields CDR1 SGHTA and CDR2 FQGNSA. CDR3 DNA sequence: TGTGCCAGCAAGAAACCACAGGGGACCCCCCATGGCTACACCTTC. Translating gives CASKKPQGTPHGYTF.

The gene calls are TRBV6-5 and TRBJ1-5; D uncertain. The CDR3 spans 15 residues. Germline assignment: CDR1 MNHEY and CDR2 SVGAGI. The CDR3 DNA follows: TGTGCGCCGAATCCGAAACCAGAGGAGGATCAGCCCCAGCATTTT. Translated: CAPNPKPEEDQPQHF.

A single count supports this clone. The chain is built from TRBV2 and TRBJ2-1, with 13 bases fitting TRBD2. There are 13 residues in the CDR3. The junction had 3 bases not matched to a gene; V was cut back by 9 bases and J by 7 bases. Germline-derived CDR1 and CDR2 are SNHLY and FYNNEI. CDR3 sequence reads: CARGLAGLNEQFF. In nucleotides, the CDR3 is TGTGCCAGGGGACTAGCGGGGCTGAATGAGCAGTTCTTC.

The chain joins TRBV30 to TRBJ1-1, with D unclear. Germline V lookup: CDR1 GTSNPN, CDR2 SVGIG (reference sequence). Trimming stripped 2 bases from V and 3 bases from J, with 7 bases between. CDR3 length: 12 amino acids. DNA for the CDR3: TGTGCCTGGAGTTTAGGCGACACTGAAGCTTTCTTT. It is translated as CAWSLGDTEAFF.

This clone is a singleton in its sample. The chain employs TRBV6-2 or TRBV6-3 and TRBJ1-2; no definite D call. The V gene's germline CDR1 is MNHEY and CDR2 SVGEGT. V was clipped by 2 bases and J by 1 base, with 8 bases between them. The CDR3 spans 14 residues. The CDR3 here is CASSYLESNYGYTF. For the CDR3, the DNA is TGTGCCAGCAGTTACCTCGAGAGTAACTATGGCTACACCTTC.

In this sample, this clone turned up a few times. The J gene is TRBJ2-1, the V gene TRBV11-3; the D gene is possibly TRBD1 (6 bases). V was cut by 4 bases and J by 4 bases, with 8 bases left in between. The CDR3 loop spans 13 amino acids. Looked up from germline, CDR1 is SGHNT and CDR2 is YENEEA. The CDR3 here is CASSSQGYNEQFF. The CDR3 coding sequence is TGTGCCAGCAGCTCACAGGGATACAATGAGCAGTTCTTC. The entire variable domain, with the rest obtained from reference TRBV11-3 and TRBJ2-1, is as follows: EAGVVQSPRYKIIEKKQPVAFWCNPISGHNTLYWYLQNLGQGPELLIRYENEEAVDDSQLPKDRFSAERLKGVDSTLKIQPAELGDSAVYLCASSSQGYNEQFFGPGTRLTVL.

V gene TRBV5-1 combines with J gene TRBJ1-4, with a weak D call TRBD1 (6 bases). With 4 bases removed from V and 4 bases from J, the gap between germline ends came to 14 bases. The CDR3 covers 15 residues. CDR1 is SGHRS and CDR2 is YFSETQ in the germline V gene. Written as DNA, the CDR3 is TGCGCCAGCAGCCCGAGGACAGTCCTTAATGAAAAACTGTTTTTT. Its translation is CASSPRTVLNEKLFF.

The CDR3: CASSVGLYEKLFF. CDR3 DNA: TGTGCCAGCAGCGTAGGGCTATATGAAAAACTGTTTTTT. V usage is TRBV27 and J usage is TRBJ1-4; no clear D gene. The CDR3 totals 13 residues. In germline, CDR1 is MNHEY, CDR2 SMNVEV (reference sequence). V was clipped by 6 bases and J by 6 bases, with 11 bases between them.

This clone was seen once. V and J are TRBV9 and TRBJ2-3; D is unresolved. The CDR3 runs to 12 residues. V was cut by 0 bases and J by 6 bases, with 5 bases left in between. The V gene's germline CDR1 is SGDLS and CDR2 YYNGEE. The CDR3 sequence is CASSVGADTQYF. DNA of the CDR3: TGTGCCAGCAGCGTAGGGGCGGATACGCAGTATTTT. The complete variable domain, with remaining parts taken from reference TRBV9 and TRBJ2-3, reads DSGVTQTPKHLITATGQRVTLRCSPRSGDLSVYWYQQSLDQGLQFLIQYYNGEERAKGNILERFSAQQFPDLHSELNLSSLELGDSALYFCASSVGADTQYFGPGTRLTVL.

This clone was observed a few times. V gene TRBV12-3 or TRBV12-4 combines with J gene TRBJ1-3; no definite D call. This CDR3 has 11 residues. Trimming shortened V by 4 bases and J by 7 bases, and 5 bases separated the two germline ends. The DNA for the CDR3 is TGTGCCAGCAGTTCGGGGAACACCATATATTTT. It is translated as CASSSGNTIYF.